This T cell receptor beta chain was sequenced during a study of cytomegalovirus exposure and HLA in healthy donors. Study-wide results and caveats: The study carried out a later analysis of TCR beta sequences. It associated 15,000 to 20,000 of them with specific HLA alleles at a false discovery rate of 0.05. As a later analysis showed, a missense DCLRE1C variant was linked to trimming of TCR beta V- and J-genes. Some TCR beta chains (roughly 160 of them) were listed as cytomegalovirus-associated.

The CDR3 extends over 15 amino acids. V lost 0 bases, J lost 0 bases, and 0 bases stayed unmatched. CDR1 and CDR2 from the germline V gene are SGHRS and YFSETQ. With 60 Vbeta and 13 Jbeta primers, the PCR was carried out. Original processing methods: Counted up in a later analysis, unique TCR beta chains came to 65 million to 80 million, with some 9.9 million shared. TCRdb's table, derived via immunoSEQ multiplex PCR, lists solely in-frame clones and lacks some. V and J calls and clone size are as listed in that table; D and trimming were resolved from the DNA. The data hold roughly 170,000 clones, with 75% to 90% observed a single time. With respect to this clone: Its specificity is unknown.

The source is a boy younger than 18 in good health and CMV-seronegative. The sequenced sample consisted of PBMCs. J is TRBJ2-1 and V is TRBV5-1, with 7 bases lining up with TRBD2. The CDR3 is CASSLGLASYNEQFF. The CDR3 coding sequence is TGCGCCAGCAGCTTGGGACTAGCCTCCTACAATGAGCAGTTCTTC.